This T cell receptor (beta chain) was sequenced in a study of blood T cell repertoires in COVID-19 (dated by TCRdb to 2020 to 2021). The study in broad terms: Samples covering the acute and convalescent phases of COVID-19 were provided by collaborators in the United States, Italy and Spain. Sample metadata almost always included a de-identified subject ID, COVID-19 status, age in years and sex. Samples were obtained from the ongoing ImmuneRACE study (first 160 participants) and from roughly 1,300 subjects provided by 6 global collaborators. Deeply sampled blood TCRbeta repertoires from subjects exposed to, actively infected with, or recovered from COVID-19 were included in the dataset. The repertoires were released in a freely available public database intended as a resource for research on the immune response to SARS-CoV-2. The material from the prospective study consisted of cDNA or gDNA derived from T cells, B-cell-depleted T cells, or PBMCs. HLA class I and class II types, where available, came from metadata supplied by the sample provider rather than from assay-based typing.

TCRbeta CDR3 regions were amplified from genomic DNA using the immunoSEQ Assay, a bias-controlled multiplex PCR. The authors processed their data as follows. Within the assay, amplification of reference gene primers was used to estimate how many nucleated cells each sample contained. Sequence reads were collapsed and filtered to measure the absolute abundance of every unique TCRbeta CDR3 rearrangement. For each sample, productive Simpson clonality was calculated as the square root of Simpson's diversity index over productive rearrangements. In TCRdb, the immuneACCESS table is reduced to in-frame sequences with V and J assigned. These tables do not hold every clone; where another copy was compared, an unresolved V gene accounts for under half, and the others remain unexplained. Clone size and the V and J calls come from that table; the DNA yielded D and trimming. This sample gives about 150,000 clones in total; 84% of them show up just once. In total, the top ten clones hold roughly 8.6% of the sample.

As concerns this clone: The specificity of this receptor is unknown. Per-base quality was not reported, and no clone a single base away is much larger than it.

Enrolling through a virtual design, the prospective study's participants ranged in age from roughly 18 to 89 years and lived across some 23 United States geographic areas. Cohort assignment in the prospective study relied on participant-reported clinical history from a screening survey and a study questionnaire. ImmuneRACE Cohort 3 recovered participants were defined by two consecutive negative NP/OP PCR tests, healthcare professional clearance, or symptom resolution. In the prospective study, whole blood, serum and a nasopharyngeal or oropharyngeal swab were collected from each participant by mobile phlebotomists. Additional blood draws and questionnaires over an approximately 2-month period could optionally be provided by prospective study participants. Prospective study blood samples were shipped either frozen or at room temperature before DNA extraction. The germline V gene yields KGHSH for CDR1 and LQKENI for CDR2. The CDR3 runs 13 amino acids, cysteine and phenylalanine included. This entry keeps only the CDR3 DNA: 39 bases, framed from base 1. At the junction V is shortened by 3 bases and J by 5 bases, with 10 bases in between.

Findings and caveats that apply to the study as a whole: Clinical and demographic metadata were provided uncurated, with the amount varying by source and participant.

Material: PBMCs or T cells enriched from blood (not recorded which). Recombination joined TRBV18 with TRBJ2-5, and possibly TRBD2, on 6 matching bases. The source of this sequence is a woman aged 45-59 years who had recovered from COVID-19. In nucleotides, the sequence is TGTGCCAGCTCACCTTCTAGCGTTGAGACCCAGTACTTC. This codes for CASSPSSVETQYF.